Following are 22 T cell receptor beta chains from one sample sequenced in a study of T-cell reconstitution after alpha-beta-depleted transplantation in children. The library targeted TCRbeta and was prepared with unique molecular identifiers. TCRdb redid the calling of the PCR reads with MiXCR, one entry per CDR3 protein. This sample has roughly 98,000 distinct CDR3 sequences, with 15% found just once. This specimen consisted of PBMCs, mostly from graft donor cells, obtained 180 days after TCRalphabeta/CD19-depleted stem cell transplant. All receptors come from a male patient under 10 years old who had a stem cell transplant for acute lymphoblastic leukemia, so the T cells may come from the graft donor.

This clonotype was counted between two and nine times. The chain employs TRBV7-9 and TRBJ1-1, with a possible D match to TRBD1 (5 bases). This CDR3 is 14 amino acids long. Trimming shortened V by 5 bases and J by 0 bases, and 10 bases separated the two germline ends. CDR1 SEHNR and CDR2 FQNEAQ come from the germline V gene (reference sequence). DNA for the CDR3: TGTGCCAGCAGCAACAGGCCCCTGAACACTGAAGCTTTCTTT. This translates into CASSNRPLNTEAFF.

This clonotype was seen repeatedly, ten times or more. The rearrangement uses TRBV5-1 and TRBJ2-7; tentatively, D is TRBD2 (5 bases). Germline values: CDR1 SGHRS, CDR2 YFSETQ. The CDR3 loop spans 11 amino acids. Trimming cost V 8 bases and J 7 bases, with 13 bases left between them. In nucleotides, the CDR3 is TGCGCCAGTACTTCCGGGGTAGAGCAGTACTTC. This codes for CASTSGVEQYF.

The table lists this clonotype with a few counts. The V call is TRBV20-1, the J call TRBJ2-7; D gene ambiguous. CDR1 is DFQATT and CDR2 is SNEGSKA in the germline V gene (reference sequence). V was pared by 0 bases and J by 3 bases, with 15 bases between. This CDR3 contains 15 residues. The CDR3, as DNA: TGCAGTGCTAGAGATAGAACCAAAGTAAACTACGAGCAGTACTTC. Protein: CSARDRTKVNYEQYF.

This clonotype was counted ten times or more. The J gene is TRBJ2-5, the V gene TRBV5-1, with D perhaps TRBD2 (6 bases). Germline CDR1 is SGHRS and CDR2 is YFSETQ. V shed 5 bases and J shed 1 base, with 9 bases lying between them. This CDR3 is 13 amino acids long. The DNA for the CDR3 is TGCGCCAGCAGTCGGGGACTCCAAGAGACCCAGTACTTC. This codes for CASSRGLQETQYF.

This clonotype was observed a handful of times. The CDR3 region is CASSFDLPTGELFF. The DNA for the CDR3 is TGTGCCAGCAGTTTTGACTTACCCACCGGGGAGCTGTTTTTT. The chain couples TRBV12-3 or TRBV12-4 to TRBJ2-2; D call uncertain. The CDR3 has 14 residues. Trimming pared 3 bases from V and 4 bases from J, leaving 9 bases between.

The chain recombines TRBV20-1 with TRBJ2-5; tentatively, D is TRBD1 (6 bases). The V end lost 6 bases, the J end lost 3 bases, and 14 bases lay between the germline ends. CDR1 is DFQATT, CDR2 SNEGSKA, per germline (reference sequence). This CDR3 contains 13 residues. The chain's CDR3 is CSAVLGAEETQYF. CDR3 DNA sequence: TGCAGTGCAGTACTGGGGGCTGAAGAGACCCAGTACTTC.

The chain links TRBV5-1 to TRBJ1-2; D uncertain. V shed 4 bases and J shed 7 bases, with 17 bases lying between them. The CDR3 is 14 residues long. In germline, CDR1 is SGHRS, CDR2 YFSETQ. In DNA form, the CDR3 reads TGCGCCAGCAGCGGCTCGGATCAACGCCTTGGCTACACCTTC. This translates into CASSGSDQRLGYTF.

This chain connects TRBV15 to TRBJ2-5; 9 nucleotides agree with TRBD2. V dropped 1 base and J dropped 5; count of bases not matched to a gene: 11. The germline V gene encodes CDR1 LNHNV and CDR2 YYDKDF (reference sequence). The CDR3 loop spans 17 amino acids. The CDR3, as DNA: TGTGCCACCAGCAGAGGACTAGCGGACGGGTTTCAGGAGACCCAGTACTTC. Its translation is CATSRGLADGFQETQYF. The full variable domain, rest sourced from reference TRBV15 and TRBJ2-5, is DAMVIQNPRYQVTQFGKPVTLSCSQTLNHNVMYWYQQKSSQAPKLLFHYYDKDFNNEADTPDNFQSRRPNTSFCFLDIRSPGLGDTAMYLCATSRGLADGFQETQYFGPGTRLLVL.

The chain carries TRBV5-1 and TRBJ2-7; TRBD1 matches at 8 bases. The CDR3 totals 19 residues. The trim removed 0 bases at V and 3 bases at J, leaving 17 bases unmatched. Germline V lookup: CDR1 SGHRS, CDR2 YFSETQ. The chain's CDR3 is CASSLEFRTGTGILYEQYF. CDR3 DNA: TGCGCCAGCAGCTTGGAATTTAGGACCGGGACAGGTATTCTCTACGAGCAGTACTTC.

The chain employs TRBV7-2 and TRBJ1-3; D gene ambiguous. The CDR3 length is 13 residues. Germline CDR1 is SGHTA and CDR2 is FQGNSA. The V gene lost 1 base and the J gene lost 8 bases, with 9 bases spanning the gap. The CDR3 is CASSLVHSDTIYF. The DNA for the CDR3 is TGTGCCAGCAGCTTAGTACATTCTGACACCATATATTTT.

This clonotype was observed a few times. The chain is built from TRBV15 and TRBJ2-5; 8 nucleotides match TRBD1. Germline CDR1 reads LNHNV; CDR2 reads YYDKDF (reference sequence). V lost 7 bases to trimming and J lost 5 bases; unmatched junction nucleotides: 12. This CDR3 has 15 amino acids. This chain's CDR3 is CATNNGRGLGETQYF. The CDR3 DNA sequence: TGTGCCACCAACAACGGCAGGGGGCTAGGGGAGACCCAGTACTTC.

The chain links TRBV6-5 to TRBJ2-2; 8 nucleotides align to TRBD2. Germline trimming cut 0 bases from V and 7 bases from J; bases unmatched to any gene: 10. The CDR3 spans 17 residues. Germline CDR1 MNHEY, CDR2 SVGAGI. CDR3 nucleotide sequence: TGTGCCAGCAGTTACTCCCGCCCGGGGGGGCCGGACGGGGAGCTGTTTTTT. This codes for CASSYSRPGGPDGELFF.

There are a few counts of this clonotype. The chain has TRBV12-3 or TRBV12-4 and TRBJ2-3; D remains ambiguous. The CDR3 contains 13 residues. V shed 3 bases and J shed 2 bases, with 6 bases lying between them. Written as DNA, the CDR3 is TGTGCCAGCAGTTTGCAGGTCACAGATACGCAGTATTTT. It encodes CASSLQVTDTQYF.

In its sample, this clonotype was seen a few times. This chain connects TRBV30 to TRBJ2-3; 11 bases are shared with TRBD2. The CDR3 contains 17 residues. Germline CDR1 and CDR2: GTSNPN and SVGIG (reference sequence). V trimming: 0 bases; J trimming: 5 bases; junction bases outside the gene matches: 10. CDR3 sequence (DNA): TGTGCCTGGAGTGTCATAGCGGGGGGGTTTAAGGGAGATACGCAGTATTTT. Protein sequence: CAWSVIAGGFKGDTQYF.

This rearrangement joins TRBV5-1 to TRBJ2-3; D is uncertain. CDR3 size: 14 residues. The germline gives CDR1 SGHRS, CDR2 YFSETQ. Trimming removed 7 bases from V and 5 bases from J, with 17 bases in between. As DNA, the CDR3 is TGCGCCAGCGGTTTTTTGGACCTAGGAGATACGCAGTATTTT. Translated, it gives CASGFLDLGDTQYF.

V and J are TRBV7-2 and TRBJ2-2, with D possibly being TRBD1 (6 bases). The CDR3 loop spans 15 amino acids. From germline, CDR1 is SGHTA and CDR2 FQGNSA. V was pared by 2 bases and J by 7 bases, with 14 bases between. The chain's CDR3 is CASSLKGEGGGELFF. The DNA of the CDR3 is TGTGCCAGCAGCTTAAAGGGCGAAGGGGGCGGGGAGCTGTTTTTT.

Here the CDR3 reads CASSFLLNTEAFF. The CDR3 DNA reads as TGTGCCAGCAGCTTCTTATTGAACACTGAAGCTTTCTTT. The J gene is TRBJ1-1, the V gene TRBV11-2; D is unresolved. Between the trimmed V and J ends, which lost 3 bases and 0 bases, there was a span of 5 bases. CDR1 and CDR2 from the germline V gene are SGHAT and FQNNGV. There are 13 residues in the CDR3.

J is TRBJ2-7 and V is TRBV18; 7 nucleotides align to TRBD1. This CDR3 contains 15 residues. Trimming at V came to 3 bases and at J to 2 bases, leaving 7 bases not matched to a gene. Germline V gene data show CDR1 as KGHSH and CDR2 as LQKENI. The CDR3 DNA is TGTGCCAGCTCACCTGTAGGGACAGTTGCCTACGAGCAGTACTTC. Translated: CASSPVGTVAYEQYF.

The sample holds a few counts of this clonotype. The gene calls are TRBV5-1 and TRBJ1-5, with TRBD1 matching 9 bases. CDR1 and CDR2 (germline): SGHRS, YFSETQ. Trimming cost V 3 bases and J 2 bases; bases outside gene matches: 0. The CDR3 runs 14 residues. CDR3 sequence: CASSWTGGNQPQHF. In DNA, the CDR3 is TGCGCCAGCAGCTGGACAGGGGGCAATCAGCCCCAGCATTTT.

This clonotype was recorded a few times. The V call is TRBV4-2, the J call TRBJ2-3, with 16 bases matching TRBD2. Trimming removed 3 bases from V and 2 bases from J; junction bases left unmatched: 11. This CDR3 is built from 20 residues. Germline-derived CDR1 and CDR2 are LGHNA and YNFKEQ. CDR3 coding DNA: TGTGCCAGCAGCCAGGCCACTGGGACTAGCGGGGGGGCCAACACAGATACGCAGTATTTT. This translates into CASSQATGTSGGANTDTQYF.

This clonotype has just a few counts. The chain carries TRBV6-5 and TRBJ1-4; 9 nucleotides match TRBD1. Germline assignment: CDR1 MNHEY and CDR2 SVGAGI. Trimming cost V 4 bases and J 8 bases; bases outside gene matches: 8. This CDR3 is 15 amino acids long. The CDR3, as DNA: TGTGCCAGCAGTTCACAGGGGGCAGGGGAAGAAAAACTGTTTTTT. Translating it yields CASSSQGAGEEKLFF.

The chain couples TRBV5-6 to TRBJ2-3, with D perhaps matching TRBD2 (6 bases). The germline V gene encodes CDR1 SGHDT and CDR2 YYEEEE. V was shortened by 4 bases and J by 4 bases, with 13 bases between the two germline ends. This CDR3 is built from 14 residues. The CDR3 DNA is TGTGCCAGCAGCAAATTCGGAGGGGCAGATACGCAGTATTTT. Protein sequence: CASSKFGGADTQYF.